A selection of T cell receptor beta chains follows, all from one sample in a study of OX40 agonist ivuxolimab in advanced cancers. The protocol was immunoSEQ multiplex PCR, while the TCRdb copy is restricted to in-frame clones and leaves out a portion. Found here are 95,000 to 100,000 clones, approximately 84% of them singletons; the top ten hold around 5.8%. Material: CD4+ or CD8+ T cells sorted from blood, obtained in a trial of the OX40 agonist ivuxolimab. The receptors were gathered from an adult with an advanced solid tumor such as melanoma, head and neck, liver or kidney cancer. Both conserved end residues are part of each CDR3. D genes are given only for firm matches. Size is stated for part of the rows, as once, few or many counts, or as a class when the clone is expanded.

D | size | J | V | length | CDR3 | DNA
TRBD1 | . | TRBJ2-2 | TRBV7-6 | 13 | CASSLDRPGELFF | TGTGCCAGCAGCCTGGACAGGCCCGGGGAGCTGTTTTTT
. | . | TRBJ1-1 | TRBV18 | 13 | CASSPGRNTEAFF | TGTGCCAGCTCACCGGGCAGAAACACTGAAGCTTTCTTT
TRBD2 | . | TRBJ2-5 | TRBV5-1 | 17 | CASSLTGTSGGQETQYF | TGCGCCAGCAGCTTGACCGGGACTAGCGGGGGCCAAGAGACCCAGTACTTC
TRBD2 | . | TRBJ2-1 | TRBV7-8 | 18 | CASSLAGTSGGAYNEQFF | TGTGCCAGCAGCTTAGCGGGGACTAGCGGGGGGGCCTACAATGAGCAGTTCTTC
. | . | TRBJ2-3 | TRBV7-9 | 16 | CASSFQGIAGTDTQYF | TGTGCCAGCAGCTTTCAGGGTATCGCCGGCACAGATACGCAGTATTTT
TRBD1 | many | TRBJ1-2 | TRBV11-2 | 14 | CASSEDRALSGYTF | TGTGCCAGCAGCGAGGACAGGGCGTTGTCTGGCTACACCTTC
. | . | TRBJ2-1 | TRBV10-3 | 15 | CAISEVTSSVHEQFF | TGTGCCATCAGTGAGGTAACTAGCTCGGTCCATGAGCAGTTCTTC
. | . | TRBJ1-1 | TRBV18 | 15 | CASSPSGRMNTEAFF | TGTGCCAGCTCACCCTCAGGAAGAATGAACACTGAAGCTTTCTTT
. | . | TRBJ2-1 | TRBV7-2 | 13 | CASSLGRQNEQFF | TGTGCCAGCAGCTTAGGACGGCAGAATGAGCAGTTCTTC
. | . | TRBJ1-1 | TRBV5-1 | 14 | CASSLIPGQPEAFF | TGCGCCAGCAGCCTTATTCCCGGACAGCCTGAAGCTTTCTTT
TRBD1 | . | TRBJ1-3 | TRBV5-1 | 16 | CASSRGQGSSGNTIYF | TGCGCCAGCAGCAGGGGACAGGGGAGCTCTGGAAACACCATATATTTT
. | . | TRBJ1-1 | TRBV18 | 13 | CASVRTVNTEAFF | TGTGCCAGCGTCCGGACTGTTAACACTGAAGCTTTCTTT
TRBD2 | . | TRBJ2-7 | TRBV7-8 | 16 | CASSHILAGSSYEQYF | TGTGCCAGCAGTCATATCCTAGCGGGGTCCTCCTACGAGCAGTACTTC
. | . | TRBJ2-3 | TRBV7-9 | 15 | CASSLSGARGDTQYF | TGTGCCAGCAGCTTATCGGGTGCCCGGGGGGATACGCAGTATTTT
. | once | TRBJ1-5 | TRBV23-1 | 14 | CASSPTGRRNPQHF | TGCGCCAGCAGTCCCACCGGTCGGCGGAACCCCCAGCATTTT
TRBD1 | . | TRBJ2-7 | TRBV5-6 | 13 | CASSGQGSYEQYF | TGTGCCAGCAGCGGACAGGGAAGCTACGAGCAGTACTTC
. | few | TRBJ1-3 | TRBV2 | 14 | CASSDRVGGNTIYF | TGTGCCAGCAGTGACAGGGTTGGCGGAAACACCATATATTTT
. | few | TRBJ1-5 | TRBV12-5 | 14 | CASGHGQFNQPQHF | TGTGCTAGTGGTCACGGACAGTTCAATCAGCCCCAGCATTTT
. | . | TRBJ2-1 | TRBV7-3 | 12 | CASSLKAGEQFF | TGTGCCAGCAGCTTAAAGGCAGGGGAGCAGTTCTTC
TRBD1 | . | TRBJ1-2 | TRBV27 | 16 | CASREGQGSFLVGYTF | TGTGCCAGCAGGGAAGGACAGGGTTCTTTCTTGGTTGGCTACACCTTC
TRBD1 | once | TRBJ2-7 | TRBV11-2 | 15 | CASSQPRTGDYEQYF | TGTGCCAGCAGCCAACCACGGACAGGTGACTACGAGCAGTACTTC
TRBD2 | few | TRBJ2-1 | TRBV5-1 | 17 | CASSLDSGTSAGAGQFF | TGCGCCAGCAGCTTAGACTCCGGGACTAGCGCCGGCGCCGGGCAGTTCTTC
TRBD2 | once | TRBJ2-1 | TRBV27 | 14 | CASSVPGLASWKFF | TGTGCCAGCAGTGTACCGGGACTAGCCTCTTGGAAGTTCTTC
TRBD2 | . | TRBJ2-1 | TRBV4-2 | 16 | CASSQDVAGVYNEQFF | TGTGCCAGCAGCCAAGACGTAGCGGGAGTGTACAATGAGCAGTTCTTC
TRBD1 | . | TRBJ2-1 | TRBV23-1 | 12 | CASPGQDNEQFF | TGCGCCAGTCCCGGACAGGACAATGAGCAGTTCTTC
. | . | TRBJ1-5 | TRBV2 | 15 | CASLLDGNSNQPQHF | TGTGCCAGCCTCCTTGACGGAAATAGCAATCAGCCCCAGCATTTT
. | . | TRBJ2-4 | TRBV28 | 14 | CASSRGPAKNIQYF | TGTGCCAGCAGCAGGGGTCCAGCCAAAAACATTCAGTACTTC
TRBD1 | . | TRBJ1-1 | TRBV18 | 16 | CASSLGTGVGNTEAFF | TGTGCCAGCTCGCTCGGGACAGGGGTGGGGAACACTGAAGCTTTCTTT
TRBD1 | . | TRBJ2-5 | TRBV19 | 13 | CASSIAGSGQRYF | TGTGCCAGTAGTATAGCGGGTTCGGGACAGAGGTACTTC
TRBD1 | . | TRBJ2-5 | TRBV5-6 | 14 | CASSRGTGQETQYF | TGTGCCAGCAGCCGTGGGACAGGCCAAGAGACCCAGTACTTC
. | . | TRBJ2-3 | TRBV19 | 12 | CASSITTDTQYF | TGTGCCAGTAGTATCACCACAGATACGCAGTATTTT
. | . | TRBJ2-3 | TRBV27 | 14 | CASIGQQLADTQYF | TGTGCCAGCATCGGACAGCAACTCGCAGATACGCAGTATTTT
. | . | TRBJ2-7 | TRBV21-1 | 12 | CASSGGRDEQYF | TGTGCCAGCTCGGGGGGCCGGGACGAGCAGTACTTC
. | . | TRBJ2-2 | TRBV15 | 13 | CATMVEATGELFF | TGTGCCACCATGGTAGAGGCCACCGGGGAGCTGTTTTTT
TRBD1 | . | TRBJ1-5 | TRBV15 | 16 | CATSRDGQGKDQPQHF | TGTGCCACCAGCAGGGACGGACAGGGGAAGGATCAGCCCCAGCATTTT
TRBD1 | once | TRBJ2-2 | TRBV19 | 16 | CASSAPQGTDTGELFF | TGTGCCAGTAGTGCCCCTCAAGGGACAGACACCGGGGAGCTGTTTTTT
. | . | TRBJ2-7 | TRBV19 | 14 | CASSIQPGPYEQYF | TGTGCCAGTAGTATACAGCCCGGACCCTACGAGCAGTACTTC
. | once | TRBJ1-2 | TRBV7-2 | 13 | CASRADPSRGYTF | TGTGCCAGCAGAGCGGACCCATCTCGGGGCTACACCTTC
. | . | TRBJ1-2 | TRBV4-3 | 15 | CASSQDRIGPIGYTF | TGCGCCAGCAGCCAAGATCGGATTGGACCGATAGGCTACACCTTC
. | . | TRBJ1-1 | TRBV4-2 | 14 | CASSQDLGNTEAFF | TGTGCCAGCAGCCAAGATCTGGGGAACACTGAAGCTTTCTTT
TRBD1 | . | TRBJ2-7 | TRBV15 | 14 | CATSRGQGPYEQYF | TGTGCCACCAGCAGAGGACAGGGCCCCTACGAGCAGTACTTC
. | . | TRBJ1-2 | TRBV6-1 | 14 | CASSEGRANYGYTF | TGTGCCAGCAGTGAAGGTCGGGCTAACTATGGCTACACCTTC
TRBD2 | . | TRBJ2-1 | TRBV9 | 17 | CASSVSPGTSGVNEQFF | TGTGCCAGCAGCGTTAGCCCCGGGACTAGCGGAGTCAATGAGCAGTTCTTC
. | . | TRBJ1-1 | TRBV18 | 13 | CASSPTQNTEAFF | TGTGCCAGCTCACCGACACAGAACACTGAAGCTTTCTTT
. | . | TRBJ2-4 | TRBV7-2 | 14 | CASSPSARDNIQYF | TGTGCCAGCAGCCCTTCGGCCCGGGACAACATTCAGTACTTC
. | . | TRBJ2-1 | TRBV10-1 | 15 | CASRPGGGSGNEQFF | TGCGCCAGCAGGCCCGGGGGCGGGAGCGGCAATGAGCAGTTCTTC
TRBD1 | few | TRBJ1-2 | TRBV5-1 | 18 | CASSSLTGNFYENYGYTF | TGCGCCAGCAGCTCGCTGACAGGGAATTTCTACGAAAACTATGGCTACACCTTC
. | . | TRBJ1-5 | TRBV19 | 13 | CASSLPADQPQHF | TGTGCCAGTAGTTTGCCAGCCGATCAGCCCCAGCATTTT
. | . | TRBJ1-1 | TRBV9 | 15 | CASSARPGRDTEAFF | TGTGCCAGCAGCGCCCGCCCAGGGCGGGACACTGAAGCTTTCTTT
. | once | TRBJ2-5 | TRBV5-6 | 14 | CASSLDGYMETQYF | TGTGCCAGCAGCTTGGACGGTTACATGGAGACCCAGTACTTC
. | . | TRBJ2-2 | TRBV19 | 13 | CASTRGQLGELFF | TGTGCCAGTACCCGGGGGCAGTTGGGGGAGCTGTTTTTT
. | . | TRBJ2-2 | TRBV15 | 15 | CATSSLLRNTGELFF | TGTGCCACCAGCAGCCTACTCAGGAACACCGGGGAGCTGTTTTTT
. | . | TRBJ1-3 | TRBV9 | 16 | CASSVGQDYSGNTIYF | TGTGCCAGCAGCGTCGGGCAGGACTACTCTGGAAACACCATATATTTT
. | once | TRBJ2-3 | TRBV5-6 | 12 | CASSSTTDTQYF | TGTGCCAGCAGCTCGACAACAGATACGCAGTATTTT
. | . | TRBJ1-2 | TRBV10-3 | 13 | CAITPRGQVGYTF | TGTGCCATCACTCCCCGGGGGCAGGTCGGCTACACCTTC
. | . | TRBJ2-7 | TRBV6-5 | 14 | CASSYVSGTNEQYF | TGTGCCAGCAGTTACGTAAGCGGGACAAACGAGCAGTACTTC
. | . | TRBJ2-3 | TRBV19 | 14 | CASSDTGITDTQYF | TGTGCCAGTAGTGATACAGGGATCACAGATACGCAGTATTTT
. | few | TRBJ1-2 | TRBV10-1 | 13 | CASSETVNYGYTF | TGCGCCAGCAGTGAAACGGTTAACTATGGCTACACCTTC